A selection of T cell receptor beta chains follows, all from one sample in a study of beta chain features in type 1 diabetes. Profiled with immunoSEQ multiplex PCR; TCRdb holds only in-frame clones, not every one. The sample has some 290,000 clones, roughly a quarter seen once. The source material was naive CD4+ T cells from blood. Receptor source: a woman in her 30s with type 1 diabetes. The CDR3 runs from the conserved cysteine through the conserved F or W. Fields, in order: D gene, J gene, clone size, V gene, CDR3 protein, CDR3 DNA. D genes are given only for firm matches. Only some rows state a clone size, as once, few, many or a class for expanded clones.

>TRBD1|TRBJ2-5|-|TRBV19
CASSWTGGFGETQYF
TGTGCCAGTAGTTGGACAGGGGGCTTTGGAGAGACCCAGTACTTC
>TRBD2|TRBJ2-3|few|TRBV2
CASAGESTDTQYF
TGTGCCAGCGCGGGGGAATCAACAGATACGCAGTATTTT
>-|TRBJ1-2|few|TRBV30
CAWSVAGLGGFGGYTF
TGTGCCTGGAGTGTAGCCGGGCTGGGGGGTTTCGGGGGCTACACCTTC
>TRBD2|TRBJ2-7|-|TRBV2
CASKVASGGYYEQYF
TGTGCCAGCAAGGTGGCTAGCGGGGGTTACTACGAGCAGTACTTC
>-|TRBJ1-1|few|TRBV4-1
CASSQDPVTEAFF
TGTGCCAGCAGCCAAGATCCTGTCACTGAAGCTTTCTTT
>-|TRBJ2-3|few|TRBV2
CASELVDTQYF
TGTGCCAGCGAGCTCGTAGATACGCAGTATTTT
>-|TRBJ2-1|few|TRBV13
CASSLISSYNEQFF
TGTGCCAGCAGCTTAATTAGCTCCTACAATGAGCAGTTCTTC
>-|TRBJ2-2|-|TRBV25-1
CASSEFSGAGELFF
TGTGCCAGCAGTGAATTCTCGGGGGCCGGGGAGCTGTTTTTT
>-|TRBJ2-6|-|TRBV5-1
CASSSVSGANVLTF
TGCGCCAGCAGCTCCGTGTCTGGGGCCAACGTCCTGACTTTC
>-|TRBJ1-2|-|TRBV6-5
CASSWERGLTNYGYTF
TGTGCCAGCAGTTGGGAGCGGGGATTAACTAACTATGGCTACACCTTC
>-|TRBJ2-1|-|TRBV19
CASSIGATPSYNEQFF
TGTGCCAGTAGTATAGGGGCCACACCATCTTACAATGAGCAGTTCTTC
>-|TRBJ2-2|few|TRBV9
CASSVPPDTGELFF
TGTGCCAGCAGCGTACCCCCCGACACCGGGGAGCTGTTTTTT
>TRBD1|TRBJ2-7|few|TRBV28
CASSPPSGGSYEQYF
TGTGCCAGCAGTCCACCGTCAGGGGGTTCCTACGAGCAGTACTTC
>-|TRBJ1-2|-|TRBV30
CAWSVAGYNYGYTF
TGTGCCTGGAGTGTGGCAGGGTACAACTATGGCTACACCTTC
>-|TRBJ1-1|few|TRBV29-1
CSVTHRNTEAFF
TGCAGCGTAACCCACAGGAACACTGAAGCTTTCTTT
>-|TRBJ1-2|few|TRBV4-1
CASSQELQGRAYTF
TGCGCCAGCAGCCAAGAACTACAGGGCCGGGCCTACACCTTC
>TRBD1|TRBJ1-2|-|TRBV18
CASSPTGAYLDGYTF
TGTGCCAGCTCACCGACAGGGGCCTACCTTGATGGCTACACCTTC
>-|TRBJ1-2|-|TRBV7-9
CASSLGEQDDNGYTF
TGTGCCAGCAGCTTAGGGGAACAGGATGACAATGGCTACACCTTC
>TRBD2|TRBJ2-5|few|TRBV2
CASSALLAGMETQYF
TGTGCCAGCAGTGCTTTACTAGCGGGTATGGAGACCCAGTACTTC
>-|TRBJ2-5|few|TRBV5-6
CASSLERRETQYF
TGTGCCAGCAGCTTGGAGCGGCGTGAGACCCAGTACTTC
>TRBD1|TRBJ1-2|few|TRBV28
CASRRTGDGYTF
TGTGCCAGCAGGCGGACAGGGGATGGCTACACCTTC